The sequence of this TCR beta chain was determined in a study of T cell changes during pregnancy in multiple sclerosis. Clones were sequenced by immunoSEQ multiplex PCR, and TCRdb holds only the in-frame ones, with some missing. The sample carries over 25,000 clones, around 92% recorded once. Germline CDR1 SGHVS, CDR2 FNYEAQ. The CDR3 has 14 residues. V was trimmed by 5 bases and J by 8 bases, leaving 18 bases between them. The chain has TRBV7-6 and TRBJ1-2; D is unresolved. The TCR originated in a female donor in good health, enrolled as a control in a pregnancy study. The material was CD8+ T cells from peripheral blood mononuclear cells, obtained in the second trimester of pregnancy. The CDR3 region has the DNA TGTGCCAGCAGCGAGGCGGGCCCGACGGAAGGCTACACCTTC. Translating it yields CASSEAGPTEGYTF.